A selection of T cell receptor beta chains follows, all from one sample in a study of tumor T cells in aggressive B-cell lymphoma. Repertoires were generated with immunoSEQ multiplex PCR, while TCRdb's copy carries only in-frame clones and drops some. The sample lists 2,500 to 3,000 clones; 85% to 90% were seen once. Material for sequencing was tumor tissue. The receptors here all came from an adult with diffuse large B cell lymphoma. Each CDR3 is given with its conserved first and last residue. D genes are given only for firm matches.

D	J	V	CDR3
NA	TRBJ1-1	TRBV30	CAWSSGKPGTEAFF
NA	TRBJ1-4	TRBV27	CASSFGGSEKLFF
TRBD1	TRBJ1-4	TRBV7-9	CASGGGTNEKLFF
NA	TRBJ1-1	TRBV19	CASSILGATEAFF
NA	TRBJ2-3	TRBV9	CASSVNTRGDTQYF
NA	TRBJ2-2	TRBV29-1	CSVGTGSGELFF
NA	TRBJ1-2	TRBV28	CASPSSGTYGYTF
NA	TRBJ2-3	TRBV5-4	CASSLAGDTQYF
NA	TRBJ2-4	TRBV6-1	CASSGGDGVAKNIQYF
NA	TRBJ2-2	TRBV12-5	CASGHPHGGELFF
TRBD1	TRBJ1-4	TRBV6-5	CASRSRGGASEKLFF
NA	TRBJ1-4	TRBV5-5	CASSRPSERGNEKLFF
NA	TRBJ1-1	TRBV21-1	CASFGVLNTEAFF
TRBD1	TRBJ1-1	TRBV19	CATRQGPSTEAFF
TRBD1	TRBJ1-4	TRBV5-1	CASSPGTGGEKLFF
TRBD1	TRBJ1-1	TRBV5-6	CASSLVGTGTEAFF
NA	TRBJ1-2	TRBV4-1	CASSQDPGPYGYTF